The 8 T cell receptor beta chains given below trace back to one sample, sequenced in a study of regulatory T cells in long-lasting Graves disease. Investigators prepared the TCR beta libraries by applying iRepertoire HTBI primers and Arm-PCR of CDR3 regions. One entry per CDR3 protein, called by TCRdb with MiXCR from the multiplex PCR reads. The sample consists of about 220,000 distinct CDR3 sequences, roughly a fifth of them appearing once. Time point defined: newly diagnosed GD, antithyroid drugs for less than 3 months. PBMC-derived RNA was used for the TCR library. A further study also used this sample, focusing on T cells in Graves' hyperthyroidism and ophthalmopathy.

Sample: peripheral blood mononuclear cells (PBMCs), taken at new diagnosis, from a patient treated with antithyroid drugs. The receptors were gathered from a woman in her 30s with Graves disease.

The chain carries TRBV7-6 and TRBJ1-2; no firm D call. From germline, CDR1 is SGHVS and CDR2 FNYEAQ. The CDR3 loop spans 11 amino acids. V lost 11 bases and J lost 2, with 9 bases in between. CDR3 nucleotide sequence: TGTGCCGGGCCCCGGAACTATGGCTACACCTTC. As protein: CAGPRNYGYTF. Using reference TRBV7-6 and TRBJ1-2 for the parts outside the CDR3, the full variable domain is GAGVSQSPRYKVTKRGQDVALRCDPISGHVSLYWYRQALGQGPEFLTYFNYEAQQDKSGLPNDRFSAERPEGSISTLTIQRTEQRDSAMYRCAGPRNYGYTFGSGTRLTVV.

This clonotype came up many times. The V call is TRBV20-1, the J call TRBJ2-1, with D unclear. Germline V CDR1 and CDR2: DFQATT, SNEGSKA (reference sequence). The ends were cut back, 6 bases at V and 0 bases at J, with 12 bases in the middle. The CDR3 length is 14 residues. The CDR3 DNA reads TGCAGTGCCCGACCTCCGAGCTCCTACAATGAGCAGTTCTTC. It translates to CSARPPSSYNEQFF.

The CDR3 here is CASSYRAAPDTQYF. The CDR3 DNA follows: TGTGCCAGCAGTTACCGGGCCGCTCCAGATACGCAGTATTTT. The rearrangement joins TRBV6-2 or TRBV6-3 to TRBJ2-3; D gene ambiguous. Germline loops: CDR1 MNHEY, CDR2 SVGEGT. CDR3 length: 14 residues. V shed 2 bases and J shed 4 bases, with 10 bases lying between them.

This chain connects TRBV6-2 or TRBV6-3 to TRBJ2-3; the match to TRBD2 covers 14 bases. This CDR3 contains 18 residues. Looked up from germline, CDR1 is MNHEY and CDR2 is SVGEGT. Trimming took 3 bases from V and 6 from J; bases not matched to a gene: 11. The CDR3 DNA follows: TGTGCCAGCAGTTATCAGATTGGGACTAGCGGGAGTAGGGATACGCAGTATTTT. It translates to CASSYQIGTSGSRDTQYF.

The table lists this clonotype with many counts. This chain joins TRBV11-2 and TRBJ1-1; a possible D gene is TRBD1 (6 bases). This CDR3 spans 14 amino acids. Trimming took 5 bases from V and 4 from J, leaving 14 bases between them. From germline, CDR1 is SGHAT and CDR2 FQNNGV. DNA for the CDR3: TGTGCCAGCAGCCTACAGGGTAGGAGCACTGAAGCTTTCTTT. This translates into CASSLQGRSTEAFF.

The chain recombines TRBV18 with TRBJ2-1, with TRBD2 matching over 11 bases. This CDR3 has 16 amino acids. In germline, CDR1 is KGHSH, CDR2 LQKENI. J was trimmed by 7 bases and V by 4 bases; bases with no gene match: 9. CDR3 residues: CASSRLGTSGGNEQFF. The CDR3 DNA reads TGTGCCAGCTCACGATTGGGGACTAGCGGAGGAAATGAGCAGTTCTTC.

Ten or more counts support this clonotype. The V and J genes are TRBV11-3 and TRBJ1-2, with TRBD1 as a possible D gene (5 bases). This CDR3 comprises 16 residues. V was shortened by 5 bases and J by 8 bases, with 24 bases between the two germline ends. Per the germline V gene, CDR1 is SGHNT and CDR2 is YENEEA. In DNA, the CDR3 is TGTGCCAGCAGCCAACCCGGGGCCCTGAGGGCCTACGGCTACACCTTC. Its protein is CASSQPGALRAYGYTF.

In this sample, this clonotype turned up many times. The chain joins TRBV10-2 to TRBJ1-2, with 7 bases lining up with TRBD1. With 3 bases clipped from V and 8 bases from J, the junction kept 3 bases outside the gene matches. The CDR3 totals 12 residues. Germline V gene data show CDR1 as WSHSY and CDR2 as SAAADI. The chain's CDR3 is CASSEGGGGYTF. CDR3 in DNA: TGCGCCAGCAGTGAAGGAGGGGGCGGCTACACCTTC.